This T cell receptor (beta chain) is drawn from a study of blood T cell repertoires in COVID-19. Study overall: Spain, Italy and the United States supplied samples that represented acute and convalescent COVID-19. The analysed material was cDNA or gDNA that came from T cells, B-cell-depleted T cells, or PBMCs.

Germline values: CDR1 WSHSY, CDR2 SAAADI. This CDR3 is built from 14 residues. Trimming left V 8 bases short and J 3 bases short, with 16 bases between. Authors' data handling: Estimated nucleated cell counts came from reference gene primer amplification. Measured with immunoSEQ multiplex PCR; TCRdb has only the in-frame clones, and not every one. Clonal size and the V and J genes are those of that table, whereas D and trimming came from the DNA. The sample contains some 71,000 clones, about four fifths of which appear only once. The receptor comes from a woman aged 65 to 85 with acute or convalescent COVID-19. V is TRBV10-2 and J is TRBJ1-2, with a weak D call TRBD1 (5 bases). The sample was peripheral blood. CDR3 sequence: CASCGGGGDYGYTF. In DNA, the CDR3 is TGCGCCAGCTGTGGCGGGGGGGGAGACTATGGCTACACCTTC.